The text below deals with one T cell receptor (beta chain). The antigen is unknown. The sample comes from a study of T cell responses to AZD1222 COVID-19 vaccine. Broader study findings: Most donors were white British and more were female, and clonal diversity was possibly underestimated. Spike-specific TCR breadth and depth both grew after two AZD1222 doses. Repertoire collection took place solely once the T cell response had peaked.

There are 12 residues in the CDR3. Between the trimmed V and J ends, which lost 5 bases and 7 bases, there was a span of 11 bases. The germline gives CDR1 LNHDA, CDR2 SQIVND (reference sequence). Sequencing was performed with immunoSEQ multiplex PCR; in TCRdb, only in-frame clones are kept and a portion is missing. The repertoire holds over 100,000 clones, with roughly 91% as singletons. Specimen: peripheral blood, collected 28 days after the second AZD1222 dose. The chain recombines TRBV19 with TRBJ1-2; D is uncertain. This TCR was sampled from an adult who received the AZD1222 COVID-19 vaccine. The CDR3 sequence is CASSQPPTGYTF. The CDR3 DNA is TGTGCCAGTAGTCAACCGCCCACTGGCTACACCTTC.